These 7 T cell receptor beta chains were sequenced from one sample in a study of CD4+ T cells in melanoma. Sequenced by immunoSEQ multiplex PCR; TCRdb stores in-frame clones only, minus some. The top ten hold about 1.5% of the sample, which has about 140,000 clones, about nine tenths seen once. These TCRs come from a human donor with melanoma.

The chain couples TRBV29-1 to TRBJ1-1; no definite D call. The V and J ends lost 4 bases and 0 bases respectively, with 12 bases between them. This CDR3 is 14 amino acids long. Germline V CDR1 and CDR2: SQVTM, ANQGSEA. The CDR3 loop is CSVAYGFMNTEAFF. CDR3 coding DNA: TGCAGCGTTGCGTATGGGTTCATGAACACTGAAGCTTTCTTT.

The V gene is TRBV7-2, the J gene TRBJ1-5; no firm D call. Per germline, CDR1 SGHTA and CDR2 FQGNSA. The V gene lost 1 base and the J gene lost 6 bases, with 10 bases spanning the gap. The CDR3 length is 14 residues. CDR3 sequence: CASSLEGGGQPQHF. CDR3 in DNA: TGTGCCAGCAGCTTAGAAGGAGGCGGTCAGCCCCAGCATTTT.

V is TRBV19 and J is TRBJ1-4; unclear D gene. This CDR3 is 14 amino acids long. Germline V gives CDR1 LNHDA, CDR2 SQIVND (reference sequence). The V end was cut by 8 bases, the J end by 0 bases, with 10 bases between. CDR3 sequence reads: CASRRVATNEKLFF. The CDR3 nucleotides read TGTGCCAGTCGGCGAGTTGCAACTAATGAAAAACTGTTTTTT. The full variable domain, in which reference TRBV19 and TRBJ1-4 provide the parts outside the CDR3, is DGGITQSPKYLFRKEGQNVTLSCEQNLNHDAMYWYRQDPGQGLRLIYYSQIVNDFQKGDIAEGYSVSREKKESFPLTVTSAQKNPTAFYLCASRRVATNEKLFFGSGTQLSVL.

This chain joins TRBV5-8 and TRBJ2-1, with TRBD2 as a possible D gene (6 bases). The V end was cut by 7 bases, the J end by 7 bases, with 15 bases between. From germline, CDR1 is SGHTS and CDR2 YDEGEE. The CDR3 length is 13 residues. CDR3 residues: CASLTGVGNEQFF. For the CDR3, the DNA is TGTGCCAGCTTGACGGGGGTGGGGAATGAGCAGTTCTTC.

This chain joins TRBV7-9 and TRBJ1-2; D gene unclear. V was shortened by 1 base and J by 5 bases, with 5 bases between the two germline ends. This CDR3 has 12 residues. Germline CDR1 and CDR2: SEHNR and FQNEAQ (reference sequence). CDR3 sequence (DNA): TGTGCCAGCAGCTTAGGCGGTTATGGCTACACCTTC. Amino acid sequence: CASSLGGYGYTF.

The rearrangement links TRBV5-1 to TRBJ1-2; TRBD1 is a possible D gene (5 bases). The CDR3 covers 14 residues. Germline CDR1 and CDR2: SGHRS and YFSETQ. Trimming removed 0 bases from V and 8 bases from J, with 14 bases in between. Here the CDR3 DNA reads TGCGCCAGCAGCTTGGACCCAGGGACGAAAGGCTACACCTTC. Its translation is CASSLDPGTKGYTF. Full variable domain (remainder filled in from reference TRBV5-1 and TRBJ1-2): KAGVTQTPRYLIKTRGQQVTLSCSPISGHRSVSWYQQTPGQGLQFLFEYFSETQRNKGNFPGRFSGRQFSNSRSEMNVSTLELGDSALYLCASSLDPGTKGYTFGSGTRLTVV.

This clone was seen just once. CDR3 sequence (DNA): TGCGCCAGCAGCTCGACGAGCGGGGCCCTCTTCTACGAGCAGTACTTC. Protein: CASSSTSGALFYEQYF. The chain recombines TRBV5-1 with TRBJ2-7, with 7 bases lining up with TRBD2. The V gene end was trimmed by 3 bases and the J gene end by 3 bases; junction bases not matched to a gene: 12. The CDR3 spans 16 residues. CDR1 is SGHRS and CDR2 is YFSETQ in the germline V gene.